This passage covers 27 T cell receptor beta chains from one sample sequenced in a study of molecular identifiers for immune sequencing clone quantification. Using its own MiXCR run on the PCR reads, TCRdb lists one record per CDR3 protein. The sample consists of under 600,000 distinct CDR3 sequences, 20% to 25% of them appearing once. The sequenced sample consisted of naive CD8+ T cells from blood, with Jurkat cell RNA spiked in. The sample's subset: FACS-sorted CD8+CD4-CCR7+CD45RA+ naive T cells. The receptors here all came from a human donor in good health. Some libraries in this study had Jurkat cell RNA spiked in.

This clonotype was counted many times. V gene TRBV7-2 combines with J gene TRBJ2-5, with 9 bases lining up with TRBD2. Looked up from germline, CDR1 is SGHTA and CDR2 is FQGNSA. V lost 5 bases and J lost 2; bases outside the gene matches: 6. The CDR3 covers 15 residues. The CDR3 region has the DNA TGTGCCAGCAGCCTGAGGGGACTAGCACAAGAGACCCAGTACTTC. It codes for CASSLRGLAQETQYF. Filled out from reference TRBV7-2 and TRBJ2-5, the complete variable domain reads GAGVSQSPSNKVTEKGKDVELRCDPISGHTALYWYRQSLGQGLEFLIYFQGNSAPDKSGLPSDRFSAERTGGSVSTLTIQRTQQEDSAVYLCASSLRGLAQETQYFGPGTRLLVL.

This sequence joins TRBV7-8 and TRBJ2-3, with 7 nucleotides matching TRBD1. The CDR3 sequence is 15 residues long. Germline CDR1 SGHVS, CDR2 FQNEAQ. V was pared by 4 bases and J by 5 bases, with 9 bases of the junction left unmatched. Here the CDR3 DNA reads TGTGCCAGCAGCTATACCGGGACAGAAGGAGATACGCAGTATTTT. Amino acid sequence: CASSYTGTEGDTQYF.

The rearrangement links TRBV28 to TRBJ1-5; D is possibly TRBD1 (6 bases). From germline, CDR1 is MDHEN and CDR2 SYDVKM. The CDR3 runs 16 residues. The ends were cut back, 1 base at V and 1 base at J, with 11 bases in the middle. The DNA of the CDR3 is TGTGCCAGCAGTTTATTAAGCGACAGGAGCAATCAGCCCCAGCATTTT. Protein: CASSLLSDRSNQPQHF.

In the case of this clonotype: At one of its ends the junction is not consistent with the germline gene, which may arise from a read error. The rearrangement links TRBV7-9 to TRBJ1-2, with D maybe TRBD1 (5 bases). The CDR3 sequence is 14 residues long. Germline values: CDR1 SEHNR, CDR2 FQNEAQ (reference sequence). CDR3 nucleotides: TGTGCCAGCAGCGAAGGGGCAACCTTTCGGGGCTACATCTTC. Translation: CASSEGATFRGYIF.

This clonotype was observed at least ten times. This rearrangement joins TRBV7-6 to TRBJ2-5; D could derive from TRBD1 or TRBD2 (6 bases each). This CDR3 is built from 17 residues. The V and J ends lost 4 bases and 1 base respectively, with 19 bases between them. The germline CDR1 and CDR2 sequences are SGHVS and FNYEAQ. CDR3 amino acids: CASSSTGATETQETQYF. The CDR3 DNA is TGTGCCAGCAGCTCGACGGGGGCCACCGAGACCCAAGAGACCCAGTACTTC. The full variable domain, in which reference TRBV7-6 and TRBJ2-5 provide the parts outside the CDR3, is GAGVSQSPRYKVTKRGQDVALRCDPISGHVSLYWYRQALGQGPEFLTYFNYEAQQDKSGLPNDRFSAERPEGSISTLTIQRTEQRDSAMYRCASSSTGATETQETQYFGPGTRLLVL.

This clonotype has a handful of counts. The rearrangement links TRBV28 to TRBJ2-1; 7 bases match TRBD1. Trimming removed 5 bases from V and 0 bases from J; junction bases left unmatched: 7. The CDR3 length is 16 residues. CDR1 and CDR2 (germline): MDHEN, SYDVKM. The CDR3 loop reads CASSPRGLSSYNEQFF. CDR3 nucleotide sequence: TGTGCCAGCAGTCCCAGGGGGTTAAGCTCCTACAATGAGCAGTTCTTC.

This clonotype has only one observation. This may arise from a read error, as a much more abundant clone is one base away. This chain connects TRBV28 to TRBJ2-2, with TRBD2 matching over 10 bases. With V trimmed by 4 bases and J by 6 bases, 5 bases remained unmatched. In germline, CDR1 is MDHEN, CDR2 SYDVKM. The CDR3 covers 15 residues. The chain's CDR3 is CASSSLAGAAGELFF. The CDR3 nucleotides read TGTGCCAGCAGTTCTCTAGCGGGAGCCGCCGGGGAGCTGTTTTTT.

This chain joins TRBV11-3 and TRBJ2-1, with TRBD2 matching over 13 bases. CDR1 and CDR2 from the germline V gene are SGHNT and YENEEA. V lost 5 bases, J lost 8 bases, and 6 bases stayed unmatched. The CDR3 has 15 residues. The CDR3 here is CASSHRLAGGDEQFF. The CDR3 DNA sequence: TGTGCCAGCAGCCATCGACTAGCGGGAGGCGATGAGCAGTTCTTC.

The J gene is TRBJ2-6, the V gene TRBV10-3, with a possible D match to TRBD2 (5 bases). Germline V gene lookup returns CDR1 ENHRY and CDR2 SYGVKD. Trimming left V 8 bases short and J 0 bases short, with 8 bases between. This CDR3 comprises 14 residues. The CDR3 is CAILAASGANVLTF. In DNA form, the CDR3 reads TGTGCCATCCTAGCAGCCTCTGGGGCCAACGTCCTGACTTTC.

This clonotype was detected ten times or more. This chain uses TRBV5-6 with TRBJ2-4; a possible D gene is TRBD2 (5 bases). Germline V gives CDR1 SGHDT, CDR2 YYEEEE. This CDR3 has 16 residues. With 1 base removed from V and 8 bases from J, the gap between germline ends came to 19 bases. The CDR3 protein is CASSLSPPASQDIQYF. The CDR3 coding sequence is TGTGCCAGCAGCTTGTCCCCCCCGGCTAGCCAAGACATTCAGTACTTC.

This clonotype appeared many times. The chain is built from TRBV2 and TRBJ1-4, with D possibly being TRBD1 (6 bases). This CDR3 comprises 13 residues. Germline CDR1 SNHLY, CDR2 FYNNEI. V was pared by 3 bases and J by 12 bases, with 14 bases between. CDR3 region: CASSEGRQVELFF. The CDR3 DNA is TGTGCCAGCAGTGAGGGACGACAGGTGGAACTGTTTTTT.

This clonotype showed up many times. This sequence joins TRBV7-9 and TRBJ2-5; D gene unclear. CDR3 length: 15 residues. The germline V and J ends were trimmed by 1 base and 5 bases, with 14 bases remaining between them. Per the germline V gene, CDR1 is SEHNR and CDR2 is FQNEAQ (reference sequence). For the CDR3, the DNA is TGTGCCAGCAGCTTAGACTCCGGGCCCGGGGAGACCCAGTACTTC. It encodes CASSLDSGPGETQYF.

The chain uses TRBV4-3 and TRBJ2-5, with 12 bases lining up with TRBD2. The V and J ends lost 0 bases and 7 bases, in that order; junction bases with no gene match: 6. CDR1 and CDR2 (germline): LGHNA, YSLEER. CDR3 length: 16 residues. CDR3 nucleotide sequence: TGCGCCAGCAGCCAAGATAAGACTAGCGGGAGTACGACCCAGTACTTC. Translation: CASSQDKTSGSTTQYF.

A word on this clonotype: A much larger clone sits a single nucleotide away, making a read error possible. This chain connects TRBV2 to TRBJ1-6, with D uncertain. Per germline, CDR1 SNHLY and CDR2 FYNNEI. This CDR3 is built from 16 residues. CDR3 in amino acids: CASSATDGSLNSSLHF. In DNA, the CDR3 is TGTGCCAGCAGTGCTACGGACGGCAGCCTTAATTCATCCCTCCACTTT.

This clonotype was observed a handful of times. This chain joins TRBV20-1 and TRBJ2-2, with a tentative D call TRBD1 (5 bases). The CDR3 consists of 15 residues. Trimming removed 1 base from V and 1 base from J, with 10 bases in between. CDR1 is DFQATT and CDR2 is SNEGSKA in the germline V gene (reference sequence). CDR3 in amino acids: CSARGQLENTGELFF. The CDR3 coding sequence is TGCAGTGCTAGAGGACAGCTAGAGAACACCGGGGAGCTGTTTTTT.

This clonotype showed up many times. J is TRBJ2-3 and V is TRBV29-1, with D possibly matching TRBD1 (5 bases). Germline assignment: CDR1 SQVTM and CDR2 ANQGSEA. The CDR3 length is 14 residues. Trimming left V 6 bases short and J 4 bases short, with 17 bases between. The CDR3 DNA sequence: TGCAGCGTCCGCTCCCGCTTAGGGGCAGATACGCAGTATTTT. Translating gives CSVRSRLGADTQYF.

This clonotype occurred a few times. This rearrangement joins TRBV10-3 to TRBJ1-5; 10 bases are a match to TRBD1. CDR3 length: 15 residues. Germline lookup yields CDR1 ENHRY and CDR2 SYGVKD. With V trimmed by 0 bases and J by 6 bases, 2 bases remained unmatched. CDR3 DNA: TGTGCCATCAGTGAGTCTGGACAGGGGGTTCAGCCCCAGCATTTT. This translates into CAISESGQGVQPQHF.

A word on this clonotype: With a much larger clone just one base away, this may be a read error. J is TRBJ1-2 and V is TRBV29-1; 9 bases fit TRBD1. The CDR3 length is 14 residues. Germline values: CDR1 SQVTM, CDR2 ANQGSEA. V was clipped by 8 bases and J by 7 bases; unmatched bases: 14. CDR3 in amino acids: CSPLGDRVSRGYTF. The CDR3 DNA sequence: TGCAGCCCTCTGGGGGACAGGGTTAGTCGTGGCTACACCTTC. The full variable domain, completed using reference TRBV29-1 and TRBJ1-2, is SAVISQKPSRDICQRGTSLTIQCQVDSQVTMMFWYRQQPGQSLTLIATANQGSEATYESGFVIDKFPISRPNLTFSTLTVSNMSPEDSSIYLCSPLGDRVSRGYTFGSGTRLTVV.

This chain connects TRBV4-3 to TRBJ2-3, with D unclear. V lost 1 base and J 2 bases, leaving 10 bases between the germline ends. The CDR3 runs to 15 residues. Germline lookup yields CDR1 LGHNA and CDR2 YSLEER. CDR3 in amino acids: CASSQGAQFTDTQYF. The CDR3 nucleotides are TGCGCCAGCAGCCAAGGGGCACAGTTCACAGATACGCAGTATTTT.

This clonotype was observed a handful of times. The V gene is TRBV11-2, the J gene TRBJ2-3, with D unresolved. The CDR3 is made up of 15 amino acids. Deletions cut 5 bases from V and 1 base from J, with 13 bases between. CDR1 is SGHAT and CDR2 is FQNNGV in the germline V gene. The CDR3 loop reads CASSGPRGRTDTQYF. CDR3 sequence (DNA): TGTGCCAGCAGCGGACCTCGAGGACGCACAGATACGCAGTATTTT.

This clonotype was counted a single time. The genes are TRBV19 and TRBJ1-1; a weak D match, TRBD1 (5 bases). The CDR3 loop spans 13 amino acids. The V end lost 6 bases, the J end lost 6 bases, and 14 bases lay between the germline ends. Germline V CDR1 and CDR2: LNHDA, SQIVND (reference sequence). As DNA, the CDR3 is TGTGCCAGTAGCGCCGGTAGAGGGGCTGAAGCTTTCTTT. The encoded protein is CASSAGRGAEAFF.

This clonotype was counted ten times or more. This rearrangement joins TRBV2 to TRBJ2-3; 8 nucleotides line up with TRBD2. This CDR3 region has 15 residues. Germline V gene data show CDR1 as SNHLY and CDR2 as FYNNEI. The V gene end was trimmed by 5 bases and the J gene end by 6 bases; junction bases not matched to a gene: 10. This chain's CDR3 is CASSQLAEGSDTQYF. The CDR3 DNA reads as TGTGCCAGCAGTCAACTAGCGGAAGGCTCTGATACGCAGTATTTT.

The table lists this clonotype with many counts. This rearrangement joins TRBV5-4 to TRBJ2-7; 8 bases are a match to TRBD2. The V segment lost 0 bases and the J segment 4 bases; nucleotides outside the gene matches: 3. The CDR3 is 14 residues long. Germline CDR1 and CDR2: SGHNT and YYREEE (reference sequence). The CDR3 nucleotides are TGTGCCAGCAGCTTGGTCGGGACTAGGTACGAGCAGTACTTC. Protein sequence: CASSLVGTRYEQYF.

The gene calls are TRBV3-1 and TRBJ1-4, with a possible D match to TRBD1 (6 bases). The CDR3 is 13 residues long. Trimming took 0 bases from V and 7 from J, leaving 6 bases between them. In germline, CDR1 is LGHDT, CDR2 YNNKEL (reference sequence). This CDR3 reads CASSQEGGEKLFF. Written as DNA, the CDR3 is TGTGCCAGCAGCCAAGAAGGGGGTGAAAAACTGTTTTTT.

This clonotype was observed many times. The chain recombines TRBV25-1 with TRBJ2-5; tentative D call: TRBD1 (5 bases). This CDR3 is 14 amino acids long. The V end was cut by 3 bases, the J end by 0 bases, with 8 bases between. Germline V gene sequence: CDR1 MGHDK, CDR2 SYGVNS. CDR3 sequence: CASSDDSYQETQYF. The DNA for the CDR3 is TGTGCCAGCAGTGATGACAGCTACCAAGAGACCCAGTACTTC.

There are many counts of this clonotype. V gene TRBV28 combines with J gene TRBJ2-3, with D unresolved. Per the germline V gene, CDR1 is MDHEN and CDR2 is SYDVKM. V was trimmed by 7 bases and J by 0 bases, leaving 14 bases between them. The CDR3 covers 15 residues. For the CDR3, the DNA is TGTGCCAGCATTCAAGCCAAAATCAGCACAGATACGCAGTATTTT. Translated, it gives CASIQAKISTDTQYF.

CDR3 nucleotides: TGTGCCAGCACCTCTTTGACAGGGGCGTTGGAGACCCAGTACTTC. Amino acids: CASTSLTGALETQYF. V is TRBV2 and J is TRBJ2-5, with 8 bases fitting TRBD1. The CDR3 is made up of 15 amino acids. V lost 7 bases to trimming and J lost 5 bases; unmatched junction nucleotides: 12. Germline values: CDR1 SNHLY, CDR2 FYNNEI.